Listed here are 24 T cell receptor beta chains from one sample, sequenced in a study of response to subunit inactivated influenza vaccine. One entry per CDR3 protein results from TCRdb running MiXCR on the RT-PCR reads. The table records about 700,000 distinct CDR3 sequences, approximately 14% of them present only once. Sample: PBMCs from blood, taken less than 15 days before vaccination. These receptors originate from a man aged 50 to 59 who received an inactivated influenza vaccine.

By sample fraction, this clonotype is hyperexpanded. The V call is TRBV29-1, the J call TRBJ2-1; possibly TRBD2 for D (5 bases). Trimming took 3 bases from V and 8 from J, leaving 14 bases between them. Germline V gene sequence: CDR1 SQVTM, CDR2 ANQGSEA. CDR3 length equals 13 residues. The CDR3 nucleotides read TGCAGCGTTGAGCGGGCCCCTTGGGATGAGCAGTTCTTC. It codes for CSVERAPWDEQFF.

This rearrangement joins TRBV6-1 to TRBJ1-3, with no clear D. The germline gives CDR1 MNHNS, CDR2 SASEGT. Deletions cut 5 bases from V and 0 bases from J, with 8 bases between. The CDR3 loop spans 14 amino acids. The CDR3 DNA reads TGTGCCAGCAGTAAATCGGGCTCTGGAAACACCATATATTTT. Translating it yields CASSKSGSGNTIYF.

This clonotype was seen more than once but under ten times. This chain links TRBV7-9 with TRBJ2-1; TRBD1 might be the D (6 bases). The CDR3 has 15 residues. V dropped 3 bases and J dropped 9 bases, with 18 bases sitting between them. In germline, CDR1 is SEHNR, CDR2 FQNEAQ (reference sequence). The CDR3 sequence: CASSLYTLGAGEQFF. The CDR3 nucleotides are TGTGCCAGCAGCTTGTATACGCTGGGGGCCGGTGAGCAGTTCTTC.

The chain couples TRBV20-1 to TRBJ1-1; 8 nucleotides agree with TRBD1. Germline assignment: CDR1 DFQATT and CDR2 SNEGSKA (reference sequence). After removal of 4 bases from V and 2 bases from J, the junction contained 3 bases not matched to a gene. The CDR3 runs 13 residues. The CDR3 region is CSAKDRDNTEAFF. DNA for the CDR3: TGCAGTGCTAAGGACAGGGATAACACTGAAGCTTTCTTT.

The V gene is TRBV12-3 or TRBV12-4, the J gene TRBJ2-7; no reliable D call. V gave up 3 bases and J gave up 2 bases, with 11 bases separating them. The CDR3 spans 14 residues. CDR3 region: CASSFRLRAYEQYF. CDR3 coding DNA: TGTGCCAGCAGTTTCCGGCTCAGAGCCTACGAGCAGTACTTC.

This clonotype was observed a few times. The chain carries TRBV11-2 and TRBJ2-6, with 8 bases that match TRBD1. This CDR3 comprises 17 residues. Germline V CDR1 and CDR2: SGHAT, FQNNGV. The V segment lost 5 bases and the J segment 0 bases; nucleotides outside the gene matches: 6. CDR3: CASSKGTGFSGANVLTF. DNA for the CDR3: TGTGCCAGCAGCAAAGGGACAGGCTTCTCTGGGGCCAACGTCCTGACTTTC.

J is TRBJ2-3 and V is TRBV5-4, with 7 bases matching TRBD2. The ends lost 3 bases at V and 4 bases at J; junction bases unmatched: 11. The CDR3 extends over 16 amino acids. CDR1 SGHNT and CDR2 YYREEE come from the germline V gene (reference sequence). For the CDR3, the DNA is TGTGCCAGCAGCTCCTTGGAGCGGGGAGTATCAGATACGCAGTATTTT. Encoded protein: CASSSLERGVSDTQYF.

This sequence joins TRBV4-1 and TRBJ2-1; 9 nucleotides agree with TRBD2. This CDR3 spans 14 amino acids. Germline CDR1 is MGHRA and CDR2 is YSYEKL. J gave up 15 bases and V 4 bases, and 13 bases lay outside the gene matches. This chain's CDR3 is CASSPPASSGGSFF. CDR3 nucleotide sequence: TGCGCCAGCAGCCCCCCTGCCAGTAGCGGGGGCTCGTTCTTC.

The genes are TRBV29-1 and TRBJ2-1, with D perhaps matching TRBD1 or TRBD2 (6 bases each). CDR1 SQVTM and CDR2 ANQGSEA come from the germline V gene. CDR3 length equals 14 residues. Trimming cost V 4 bases and J 1 base, with 11 bases left between them. Here the CDR3 reads CSVGGGRSYNEQFF. DNA of the CDR3: TGCAGCGTTGGAGGGGGGAGGTCCTACAATGAGCAGTTCTTC.

This clonotype turned up a few times. The DNA of the CDR3 is TGTGCCAGCAGTTTGGGACAGTTAACTGAAGCTTTCTTT. This codes for CASSLGQLTEAFF. The J gene is TRBJ1-1, the V gene TRBV6-5, with 7 bases lining up with TRBD1. The CDR3 spans 13 residues. The germline V gene has CDR1 MNHEY and CDR2 SVGAGI. V was pared by 4 bases and J by 5 bases, with 4 bases of the junction left unmatched.

This clonotype was seen only a few times. The V call is TRBV5-1, the J call TRBJ2-1; 12 bases align to TRBD2. Trimming removed 3 bases from V and 7 bases from J; junction bases left unmatched: 8. The CDR3 extends over 16 amino acids. Per the germline V gene, CDR1 is SGHRS and CDR2 is YFSETQ. In nucleotides, the CDR3 is TGCGCCAGCAGCTCTTCTAGCGGGGGGGCGGCGAATGAGCAGTTCTTC. Translation: CASSSSSGGAANEQFF.

The rearrangement joins TRBV5-1 to TRBJ1-1; D is unresolved. The CDR3 runs to 16 residues. Germline loops: CDR1 SGHRS, CDR2 YFSETQ. V dropped 4 bases and J dropped 0 bases, with 16 bases sitting between them. CDR3: CASSPEPLGMNTEAFF. The CDR3 DNA is TGCGCCAGCAGCCCCGAACCCTTGGGCATGAACACTGAAGCTTTCTTT.

This clonotype came up a few times. J is TRBJ2-5 and V is TRBV6-2 or TRBV6-3, with TRBD2 as a possible D gene (5 bases). Trimming left V 4 bases short and J 4 bases short, with 19 bases between. This CDR3 has 16 amino acids. Germline loops: CDR1 MNHEY, CDR2 SVGEGT. The CDR3 DNA is TGTGCCAGCAGTTCTTCAGGTACGAGGGTCGGAGAGACCCAGTACTTC. Translated, it gives CASSSSGTRVGETQYF.

The V and J genes are TRBV2 and TRBJ2-7; no firm D call. The V gene's germline CDR1 is SNHLY and CDR2 FYNNEI. Deletions cut 2 bases from V and 2 bases from J, with 7 bases between. The CDR3 is made up of 13 amino acids. CDR3 residues: CASSESAAYEQYF. CDR3 bases: TGTGCCAGCAGTGAATCGGCAGCCTACGAGCAGTACTTC.

The chain couples TRBV6-5 to TRBJ1-1, with TRBD1 identical over 8 bases. Germline V CDR1 and CDR2: MNHEY, SVGAGI. The CDR3 consists of 15 residues. V lost 0 bases to trimming and J lost 6 bases; unmatched junction nucleotides: 6. The CDR3 bases are TGTGCCAGCAGTTACTCAGGCAGGGGGCTTTCTGAAGCTTTCTTT. Protein product: CASSYSGRGLSEAFF.

The chain combines TRBV5-1 with TRBJ2-3; 8 bases are a match to TRBD2. J lost 5 bases, V lost 0 bases, and 5 bases had no gene match. The CDR3 runs to 15 residues. Germline CDR1 and CDR2: SGHRS and YFSETQ. The CDR3 DNA reads TGCGCCAGCAGCTTGGCCGGGAGGGCCGGAGATACGCAGTATTTT. It specifies CASSLAGRAGDTQYF.

This sequence joins TRBV4-3 and TRBJ2-5; 9 nucleotides agree with TRBD1. CDR1 and CDR2 from the germline V gene are LGHNA and YSLEER. CDR3 length: 16 residues. Germline trimming cut 0 bases from V and 2 bases from J; bases unmatched to any gene: 4. CDR3 protein: CASSQEFDRGQETQYF. The DNA for the CDR3 is TGCGCCAGCAGCCAAGAGTTTGACAGGGGGCAAGAGACCCAGTACTTC.

This sequence joins TRBV28 and TRBJ2-3; D not certain. The V gene's germline CDR1 is MDHEN and CDR2 SYDVKM. Trimming stripped 5 bases from V and 4 bases from J, with 13 bases between. This CDR3 region has 14 residues. CDR3 in amino acids: CASSTTDLSDTQYF. The CDR3 DNA reads TGTGCCAGCAGTACAACAGACTTGTCAGATACGCAGTATTTT.

The gene calls are TRBV24-1 and TRBJ2-3; 11 bases map to TRBD1. This CDR3 has 15 residues. V lost 8 bases and J lost 3; bases outside the gene matches: 6. CDR1 and CDR2 (germline): KGHDR, SFDVKD. The CDR3, as DNA: TGTGCCACCAACACCGGGACAGGGGGGACAGATACGCAGTATTTT. This encodes CATNTGTGGTDTQYF.

In nucleotides, the CDR3 is TGTGCCAGCATCCGGCCCGGGTCGCGGGAGCTGTTTTTT. It yields the protein CASIRPGSRELFF. This chain joins TRBV6-1 and TRBJ2-2; no firm D call. The V end was cut by 7 bases, the J end by 9 bases, with 15 bases between. The CDR3 is 13 residues long. The germline gives CDR1 MNHNS, CDR2 SASEGT.

The gene calls are TRBV11-2 and TRBJ2-1; TRBD2 matches at 8 bases. The V segment lost 5 bases and the J segment 4 bases; nucleotides outside the gene matches: 7. The CDR3 has 15 residues. Germline CDR1 SGHAT, CDR2 FQNNGV. The DNA of the CDR3 is TGTGCCAGCAGCCGGGGGGGGGGCGTATACAATGAGCAGTTCTTC. It translates to CASSRGGGVYNEQFF.

The gene calls are TRBV7-2 and TRBJ1-4; D might be TRBD1 (5 bases). CDR1 is SGHTA and CDR2 is FQGNSA in the germline V gene. This CDR3 has 14 residues. Deletions cut 2 bases from V and 5 bases from J, with 9 bases between. The CDR3 bases are TGTGCCAGCAGCTTATTACCAGGGAATGAAAAACTGTTTTTT. It specifies CASSLLPGNEKLFF.

This clonotype appeared a few times. The chain links TRBV12-3 or TRBV12-4 to TRBJ2-6; D gene unclear. The V end was cut by 5 bases, the J end by 2 bases, with 10 bases between. The CDR3 has 15 residues. CDR3 region: CASSGVLAGANVLTF. The CDR3, as DNA: TGTGCCAGCAGTGGGGTCCTAGCTGGGGCCAACGTCCTGACTTTC.

This chain joins TRBV7-3 and TRBJ2-5; D perhaps matches TRBD1 (6 bases). Trimming pared 4 bases from V and 4 bases from J, leaving 16 bases between. The CDR3 contains 15 residues. The germline gives CDR1 SGHTA, CDR2 FQGTGA. The CDR3 region is CASSWGTRPGETQYF. DNA for the CDR3: TGTGCCAGCAGCTGGGGGACACGGCCCGGAGAGACCCAGTACTTC.